This T cell receptor (beta chain) was recorded in a study of PD-1 blockade in mismatch repair-deficient tumors. With 6 bases removed from V and 1 base from J, the gap between germline ends came to 14 bases. Germline values: CDR1 MNHNS, CDR2 SASEGT. There are 15 residues in the CDR3. Here immunoSEQ multiplex PCR was the method, and the copy in TCRdb shows in-frame clones only, minus some. This table holds 35,000 or so clones, about 85% found once. The chain uses TRBV6-1 and TRBJ2-3; tentative D call: TRBD2 (7 bases). This receptor was taken from an adult with mismatch repair-deficient cancer. Sequenced here: peripheral blood, sampled roughly 75 weeks after starting pembrolizumab. CDR3 coding DNA: TGTGCCAGCAGGAAACAGGGAGGGGGCACAGATACGCAGTATTTT. Amino acid sequence: CASRKQGGGTDTQYF.